This passage covers 10 T cell receptor beta chains from one sample sequenced in a study of response to subunit inactivated influenza vaccine (dated by TCRdb to the late 2010s). Libraries came from RT-PCR. The sample was run on an Illumina HiSeq 2500. The raw public data were reprocessed by TCRdb itself: fastp quality trimming at Q25, MiXCR clonotype calling, in-frame beta chains only. Rows with a matching CDR3 protein are joined into one entry that keeps the most common DNA and genes. In this sample the table shows roughly 790,000 distinct CDR3 sequences, 21% of which occur a single time. The ten largest account for roughly 10% of the sample. The input for sequencing was PBMCs from blood, taken around 5 days after vaccination. Receptors were obtained from a man aged 50 to 60 who received an inactivated influenza vaccine. Donor details come from another sample of the same person, matched by shared clones.

The chain has TRBV20-1 and TRBJ2-5; 7 nucleotides align to TRBD2. The junction had 10 bases not matched to a gene; V was cut back by 4 bases and J by 2 bases. CDR3 size: 15 residues. Germline values: CDR1 DFQATT, CDR2 SNEGSKA (reference sequence). CDR3 protein: CSANDPSGAQETQYF. The CDR3 DNA reads TGCAGTGCTAACGATCCCAGCGGGGCACAAGAGACCCAGTACTTC.

This chain joins TRBV7-2 and TRBJ2-5; 14 nucleotides agree with TRBD2. The V and J ends lost 6 bases and 5 bases, in that order; junction bases with no gene match: 5. This CDR3 has 15 residues. In germline, CDR1 is SGHTA, CDR2 FQGNSA. CDR3 protein: CASRTGTSGSETQYF. The DNA for the CDR3 is TGTGCCAGCAGAACCGGGACTAGCGGGAGCGAGACCCAGTACTTC.

This clonotype was counted a few times. The J gene is TRBJ2-5, the V gene TRBV7-8, with 8 bases matching TRBD1. V dropped 3 bases and J dropped 6; count of bases not matched to a gene: 9. Germline CDR1 reads SGHVS; CDR2 reads FQNEAQ. The CDR3 contains 15 residues. The CDR3 DNA reads TGTGCCAGCAGCTTCGTGGGGGACAGGAAGCAGACCCAGTACTTC. This gives the protein CASSFVGDRKQTQYF.

J is TRBJ2-1 and V is TRBV6-2 or TRBV6-3; tentative D call: TRBD2 (6 bases). The CDR3 has 16 amino acids. The germline V and J ends were trimmed by 6 bases and 6 bases, with 21 bases remaining between them. From germline, CDR1 is MNHEY and CDR2 SVGEGT. CDR3 amino acids: CASSRFGTWGGNEQFF. DNA of the CDR3: TGTGCCAGCAGCAGATTCGGGACTTGGGGTGGCAATGAGCAGTTCTTC.

This clonotype was counted ten times or more. This chain connects TRBV12-3 or TRBV12-4 to TRBJ2-5, with TRBD1 matching over 8 bases. V was clipped by 6 bases and J by 2 bases; unmatched bases: 5. This CDR3 comprises 14 residues. The CDR3 protein is CASRKDRAQETQYF. The CDR3 nucleotides read TGTGCCAGCAGAAAGGACAGGGCTCAAGAGACCCAGTACTTC.

The J gene is TRBJ2-5, the V gene TRBV29-1; possibly TRBD1 for D (6 bases). CDR1 is SQVTM and CDR2 is ANQGSEA in the germline V gene. V lost 7 bases and J lost 0, with 24 bases in between. CDR3 length equals 17 residues. CDR3 amino acids: CSGRTVLPLKYQETQYF. CDR3 sequence (DNA): TGCAGCGGGCGGACAGTTCTTCCCCTCAAGTACCAAGAGACCCAGTACTTC.

The chain joins TRBV7-9 to TRBJ2-3; D remains unclear. The germline V and J ends were trimmed by 5 bases and 0 bases, with 15 bases remaining between them. CDR1 and CDR2 from the germline V gene are SEHNR and FQNEAQ (reference sequence). The CDR3 has 16 residues. The CDR3 spells CASSLTRLGSTDTQYF. The CDR3 DNA reads as TGTGCCAGCAGCCTAACCAGACTGGGAAGCACAGATACGCAGTATTTT.

The chain joins TRBV4-2 to TRBJ2-3; 10 bases are shared with TRBD1. Germline loops: CDR1 LGHNA, CDR2 YNFKEQ. The CDR3 runs 17 residues. V lost 0 bases, J lost 2 bases, and 5 bases stayed unmatched. CDR3 region: CASSQEVGTGATDTQYF. As DNA, the CDR3 is TGTGCCAGCAGCCAAGAGGTCGGGACAGGGGCCACAGATACGCAGTATTTT.

This clonotype was detected only a few times. The rearrangement joins TRBV6-2 or TRBV6-3 to TRBJ2-3; no clear D gene. Germline-derived CDR1 and CDR2 are MNHEY and SVGEGT. The CDR3 covers 10 residues. V was cut by 4 bases and J by 6 bases, with 2 bases left in between. The CDR3 DNA reads TGTGCCAGCAGTTCCGATACGCAGTATTTT. The encoded protein is CASSSDTQYF.

The J gene is TRBJ2-3, the V gene TRBV20-1; TRBD2 is a possible D gene (7 bases). CDR1 is DFQATT, CDR2 SNEGSKA, per germline (reference sequence). The ends were cut back, 3 bases at V and 4 bases at J, with 14 bases in the middle. The CDR3 spans 14 residues. The CDR3 protein is CSASSGGRADTQYF. The CDR3 DNA sequence: TGCAGTGCTAGTTCGGGGGGCAGAGCAGATACGCAGTATTTT.